This record looks at one T cell receptor beta chain sequence and its context. The data derive from a study of blood T cell repertoires in COVID-19. Turning to the study itself: From the United States, Italy and Spain came samples of acute and convalescent COVID-19. The cDNA or gDNA used as material had been derived from T cells, B-cell-depleted T cells, or PBMCs.

The CDR3 extends over 14 amino acids. Germline values: CDR1 SGHNT, CDR2 YENEEA. V lost 5 bases and J lost 7; bases outside the gene matches: 9. In the original analysis: The authors estimated nucleated cell counts from reference gene primer amplification. Produced via immunoSEQ multiplex PCR; TCRdb's table is partial and in-frame only. From that table come the V and J calls and clone size; the DNA was used to work out D and trimming. Among about 200,000 clones listed, roughly 78% were seen once. The sequencing input was peripheral blood. This receptor was identified in a woman aged 40 to 50 with acute or convalescent COVID-19. The rearrangement joins TRBV11-3 to TRBJ2-7; 9 bases agree with TRBD1. The CDR3 sequence: CASSPGQGRGEQYF. The CDR3 bases are TGTGCCAGCAGCCCAGGACAGGGGAGAGGGGAGCAGTACTTC.